Following are 25 T cell receptor beta chains from one sample sequenced in a study of T-cell reconstitution after alpha-beta-depleted transplantation in children. Construction of the TCRbeta library involved unique molecular identifiers. From the PCR reads, TCRdb called clonotypes with MiXCR, one entry per CDR3 protein. The sample carries a few hundred thousand distinct CDR3 sequences, roughly 10% recorded once. Sequenced material: peripheral blood, taken 180 days after TCRalphabeta/CD19-depleted stem cell transplant. These receptors were taken from a male patient aged 2 to 10 who had a stem cell transplant for chronic granulomatous disease, so the T cells may come from the graft donor.

This clonotype was detected ten times or more. The CDR3 nucleotides read TGTGCTAGCGGGACTCAGGGGATTTTCTCTGGGGCCAACGTCCTGACTTTC. Protein sequence: CASGTQGIFSGANVLTF. V gene TRBV12-5 combines with J gene TRBJ2-6, with D possibly being TRBD1 or TRBD2 (6 bases each). The V end lost 9 bases, the J end lost 0 bases, and 18 bases lay between the germline ends. The germline V gene encodes CDR1 LGHNT and CDR2 FRNRAP. The CDR3 is 17 residues long.

This clonotype was counted at least ten times. The genes are TRBV7-2 and TRBJ2-5; 9 bases map to TRBD2. V shed 5 bases and J 2 bases; nucleotides not matched to a gene: 6. Germline V gives CDR1 SGHTA, CDR2 FQGNSA. There are 15 residues in the CDR3. The CDR3 DNA is TGTGCCAGCAGCAACCAGCGGGGGGTACAAGAGACCCAGTACTTC. Protein sequence: CASSNQRGVQETQYF.

This clonotype was seen at least ten times. The genes are TRBV6-1 and TRBJ1-5; 7 bases agree with TRBD1. The CDR3 length is 16 residues. Trimming removed 7 bases from V and 6 bases from J; junction bases left unmatched: 15. In germline, CDR1 is MNHNS, CDR2 SASEGT. CDR3 DNA: TGTGCCAGCACGGGGCCTACAGGGGACGCCGGTCAGCCCCAGCATTTT. Its translation: CASTGPTGDAGQPQHF.

This clonotype showed up just a few times. V and J are TRBV27 and TRBJ1-5; D not resolved. Trimming took 5 bases from V and 4 from J, leaving 9 bases between them. The CDR3 spans 13 residues. Germline CDR1 and CDR2: MNHEY and SMNVEV (reference sequence). The CDR3 region is CASSRDRNQPQHF. For the CDR3, the DNA is TGTGCCAGCAGTCGAGACCGAAATCAGCCCCAGCATTTT.

This chain uses TRBV11-2 with TRBJ2-7; D may match TRBD1 or TRBD2 (5 bases each). Germline CDR1 reads SGHAT; CDR2 reads FQNNGV. V was clipped by 0 bases and J by 9 bases, with 24 bases between them. The length of the CDR3 is 17 residues. CDR3 in DNA: TGTGCCAGCAGCTTAGAATCCCAACGGGGCCCAAAAAGAGCGCAGTACTTC. This gives the protein CASSLESQRGPKRAQYF.

This clonotype showed up many times. The chain has TRBV19 and TRBJ2-3; D not certain. CDR3 length: 14 amino acids. Trimming removed 3 bases at V and 2 bases at J, with 9 bases between. Germline CDR1 reads LNHDA; CDR2 reads SQIVND (reference sequence). CDR3 in amino acids: CASSIDLVTDTQYF. In nucleotides, the CDR3 is TGTGCCAGTAGTATCGACCTTGTCACAGATACGCAGTATTTT.

This clonotype was seen many times. V is TRBV7-9 and J is TRBJ2-3, with D possibly matching TRBD2 (5 bases). From germline, CDR1 is SEHNR and CDR2 FQNEAQ (reference sequence). This CDR3 comprises 15 residues. V dropped 5 bases and J dropped 6 bases, with 18 bases sitting between them. The CDR3: CASSPGSGATDTQYF. CDR3 coding DNA: TGTGCCAGCAGCCCTGGCAGCGGAGCCACTGATACGCAGTATTTT.

Many counts were recorded for this clonotype. The gene calls are TRBV6-5 and TRBJ2-1; 11 bases are a match to TRBD2. V lost 8 bases and J lost 0; bases outside the gene matches: 12. This CDR3 has 18 amino acids. Germline CDR1 MNHEY, CDR2 SVGAGI. CDR3 amino acids: CASLRGTSGLFSYNEQFF. CDR3 sequence (DNA): TGTGCCAGCCTACGAGGGACTAGCGGACTATTCTCCTACAATGAGCAGTTCTTC.

This clonotype has a count of ten or more. The gene calls are TRBV5-5 and TRBJ2-7; D may be TRBD1 (6 bases). V dropped 2 bases and J dropped 1 base, with 13 bases sitting between them. CDR1 and CDR2 from the germline V gene are SGHKS and YYEKEE (reference sequence). The CDR3 covers 15 residues. The CDR3 DNA follows: TGTGCCAGCAGCTTTCTCCGGACAGAATCCTACGAGCAGTACTTC. Protein: CASSFLRTESYEQYF.

This clonotype appeared many times. The chain carries TRBV5-5 and TRBJ2-3, with 11 bases lining up with TRBD2. CDR1 is SGHKS, CDR2 YYEKEE, per germline (reference sequence). The CDR3 has 18 amino acids. J was trimmed by 0 bases and V by 5 bases; bases with no gene match: 11. This CDR3 reads CASRFLAGGILSTDTQYF. CDR3 bases: TGTGCCAGCAGATTTCTAGCGGGAGGAATCCTTAGCACAGATACGCAGTATTTT. Drawing the rest from reference TRBV5-5 and TRBJ2-3, the complete variable domain is DAGVTQSPTHLIKTRGQQVTLRCSPISGHKSVSWYQQVLGQGPQFIFQYYEKEERGRGNFPDRFSARQFPNYSSELNVNALLLGDSALYLCASRFLAGGILSTDTQYFGPGTRLTVL.

This clonotype was detected ten times or more. The chain employs TRBV28 and TRBJ2-1; 8 bases map to TRBD2. The CDR3 contains 18 residues. The ends lost 2 bases at V and 4 bases at J; junction bases unmatched: 13. The germline V gene encodes CDR1 MDHEN and CDR2 SYDVKM. The CDR3 loop is CASSLDPFLAGLYNEQFF. The CDR3 DNA is TGTGCCAGCAGTTTAGACCCATTTCTAGCGGGTCTTTACAATGAGCAGTTCTTC.

This clonotype was seen repeatedly, ten times or more. The chain is built from TRBV6-1 and TRBJ2-3; TRBD2 matches 8 bases. The CDR3 runs to 17 residues. From germline, CDR1 is MNHNS and CDR2 SASEGT. V lost 2 bases to trimming and J lost 6 bases; unmatched junction nucleotides: 13. CDR3 in DNA: TGTGCCAGCAGTGAACGGGCGGGGGGCCAAACCGGGGATACGCAGTATTTT. Its translation: CASSERAGGQTGDTQYF.

The chain employs TRBV4-1 and TRBJ2-3; D is uncertain. This CDR3 region has 16 residues. Germline CDR1 is MGHRA and CDR2 is YSYEKL. Trimming pared 0 bases from V and 3 bases from J, leaving 13 bases between. The CDR3 is CASSQERAAGTDTQYF. In nucleotides, the CDR3 is TGCGCCAGCAGCCAAGAGCGCGCCGCCGGGACAGATACGCAGTATTTT.

This clonotype was counted ten times or more. The genes are TRBV30 and TRBJ1-1, with no clear D. There are 18 residues in the CDR3. The germline V gene has CDR1 GTSNPN and CDR2 SVGIG (reference sequence). V was clipped by 2 bases and J by 4 bases, with 26 bases between them. DNA of the CDR3: TGTGCCTGGAGTTACCCCGAAGCCCGCATTAAGGGTGGCACTGAAGCTTTCTTT. This encodes CAWSYPEARIKGGTEAFF.

This clonotype was seen at least ten times. This chain links TRBV10-3 with TRBJ2-6; D possibly corresponds to TRBD1 (6 bases). V lost 5 bases and J 2 bases, leaving 7 bases between the germline ends. Germline lookup yields CDR1 ENHRY and CDR2 SYGVKD. The CDR3 has 14 residues. The CDR3 DNA follows: TGTGCCATCAGTTCAGGGGCTGGGGCCAACGTCCTGACTTTC. Its translation: CAISSGAGANVLTF.

This clonotype was seen repeatedly, ten times or more. This sequence joins TRBV28 and TRBJ2-7; 9 nucleotides match TRBD1. After removal of 6 bases from V and 6 bases from J, the junction contained 12 bases not matched to a gene. This CDR3 is built from 15 residues. The V gene's germline CDR1 is MDHEN and CDR2 SYDVKM. The CDR3 region is CASSHNRGQRIEQYF. The CDR3 DNA sequence: TGTGCCAGCAGCCACAACAGGGGGCAAAGGATCGAGCAGTACTTC.

The chain joins TRBV25-1 to TRBJ2-1; D is unclear. This CDR3 has 15 amino acids. V shed 3 bases and J shed 4 bases, with 13 bases lying between them. Germline-derived CDR1 and CDR2 are MGHDK and SYGVNS. CDR3 loop: CASSDAGTKYNEQFF. CDR3 nucleotide sequence: TGTGCCAGCAGTGACGCAGGAACTAAGTACAATGAGCAGTTCTTC.

The rearrangement joins TRBV4-1 to TRBJ2-7; the D gene is possibly TRBD1 (5 bases). Per the germline V gene, CDR1 is MGHRA and CDR2 is YSYEKL. The CDR3 has 13 amino acids. Trimming took off 3 bases at V and 3 bases at J, with 9 bases between the two ends. This CDR3 reads CASSHSQGYEQYF. The CDR3 region has the DNA TGCGCCAGCAGCCACTCTCAGGGCTACGAGCAGTACTTC.

This clonotype was counted at least ten times. V is TRBV7-9 and J is TRBJ2-3; TRBD2 matches at 8 bases. Per germline, CDR1 SEHNR and CDR2 FQNEAQ (reference sequence). This CDR3 is built from 15 residues. The junction had 10 bases not matched to a gene; V was cut back by 5 bases and J by 6 bases. CDR3 sequence reads: CASSGAGDPRDTQYF. CDR3 DNA: TGTGCCAGCAGCGGAGCGGGAGACCCCCGGGATACGCAGTATTTT.

This clonotype came up many times. V gene TRBV28 combines with J gene TRBJ2-7; TRBD2 aligns across 7 bases. The germline CDR1 and CDR2 sequences are MDHEN and SYDVKM. V gave up 9 bases and J gave up 0 bases; unmatched junction bases: 14. The CDR3 totals 16 residues. This chain's CDR3 is CASLRKSGKFSYEQYF. In nucleotides, the CDR3 is TGTGCCAGTCTTCGAAAAAGCGGGAAATTCTCCTACGAGCAGTACTTC.

The sample holds many counts of this clonotype. This chain uses TRBV6-5 with TRBJ2-2, with 9 bases matching TRBD2. The ends lost 5 bases at V and 3 bases at J; junction bases unmatched: 7. In germline, CDR1 is MNHEY, CDR2 SVGAGI. This CDR3 comprises 16 residues. Written as DNA, the CDR3 is TGTGCCAGCAGTACCCACAGCGGGGGGTACACCGGGGAGCTGTTTTTT. Translating it yields CASSTHSGGYTGELFF.

The chain carries TRBV5-4 and TRBJ2-3; D possibly corresponds to TRBD2 (6 bases). Germline-derived CDR1 and CDR2 are SGHNT and YYREEE (reference sequence). This CDR3 comprises 12 residues. CDR3 residues: CVAGPFTDTQYF. The CDR3, as DNA: TGTGTGGCGGGGCCGTTCACAGATACGCAGTATTTT.

This clonotype was found many times. The chain couples TRBV4-2 to TRBJ1-1; D remains unclear. V was trimmed by 0 bases and J by 6 bases, leaving 8 bases between them. The CDR3 contains 13 residues. Germline assignment: CDR1 LGHNA and CDR2 YNFKEQ. The CDR3 bases are TGTGCCAGCAGCCAAGATGGCGGGGCTGAAGCTTTCTTT. Amino acids: CASSQDGGAEAFF.

This clonotype was seen ten or more times. The V gene is TRBV15, the J gene TRBJ1-1; D uncertain. Germline V lookup: CDR1 LNHNV, CDR2 YYDKDF (reference sequence). The CDR3 loop spans 14 amino acids. Trimming left V 7 bases short and J 1 base short, with 13 bases between. CDR3 DNA: TGTGCCACCACGGCGGGCCTAAAGAACACTGAAGCTTTCTTT. It is translated as CATTAGLKNTEAFF. Drawing the rest from reference TRBV15 and TRBJ1-1, the complete variable domain is DAMVIQNPRYQVTQFGKPVTLSCSQTLNHNVMYWYQQKSSQAPKLLFHYYDKDFNNEADTPDNFQSRRPNTSFCFLDIRSPGLGDTAMYLCATTAGLKNTEAFFGQGTRLTVV.

This clonotype was detected ten times or more. The chain joins TRBV7-2 to TRBJ2-3; 7 nucleotides match TRBD2. This CDR3 is built from 16 residues. V gave up 5 bases and J gave up 3 bases; unmatched junction bases: 11. Per germline, CDR1 SGHTA and CDR2 FQGNSA. CDR3 loop: CASSVASGLPTDTQYF. The CDR3 DNA reads as TGTGCCAGCAGCGTCGCTAGCGGCCTCCCAACAGATACGCAGTATTTT.